This T cell receptor (beta chain) was profiled in a study of a mutant IDH1 vaccine in newly diagnosed glioma. The protocol was immunoSEQ multiplex PCR, while the TCRdb copy is restricted to in-frame clones and leaves out a portion. There are around 50,000 clones in the sample; roughly 84% occur only once, and under 4.5% lies in the top ten. Concerning this clone itself: The target antigen is unknown.

Time point of the sample: week 47, end of study. Alongside topical imiquimod, each dose of vaccine comprised 300 ug of mutant IDH1 20-mer peptide. The sequencing here drew on PBMCs, taken from a glioma patient whose treatment included an IDH1 peptide vaccine. This clonotype was obtained from a woman in her thirties with glioma. Some clones in this sample may be carry-over from other donors' samples.

Written as DNA, the CDR3 is TGTGCCAGCAGCACCCCCCAACTAGCGATTGAGCAGTTCTTC. This sequence encodes CASSTPQLAIEQFF. J is TRBJ2-1 and V is TRBV5-4; 7 positions agree with TRBD2. CDR1 is SGHNT and CDR2 is YYREEE in the germline V gene (reference sequence). The V and J ends lost 4 bases and 9 bases, in that order; junction bases with no gene match: 10. The CDR3 loop spans 14 amino acids. The full variable domain, in which reference TRBV5-4 and TRBJ2-1 provide the parts outside the CDR3, is ETGVTQSPTHLIKTRGQQVTLRCSSQSGHNTVSWYQQALGQGPQFIFQYYREEENGRGNFPPRFSGLQFPNYSSELNVNALELDDSALYLCASSTPQLAIEQFFGPGTRLTVL.